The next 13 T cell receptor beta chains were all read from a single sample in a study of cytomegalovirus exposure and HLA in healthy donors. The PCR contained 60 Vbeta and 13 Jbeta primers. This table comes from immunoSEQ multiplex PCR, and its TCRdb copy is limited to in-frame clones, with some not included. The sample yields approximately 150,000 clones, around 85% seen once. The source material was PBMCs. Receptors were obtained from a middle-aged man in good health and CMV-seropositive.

CDR3 bases: TGTGCCTGGATATCCCAACACGGGAACTATGGCTACACCTTC. Translating gives CAWISQHGNYGYTF. V usage is TRBV30 and J usage is TRBJ1-2; D gene uncertain. Trimming removed 4 bases at V and 2 bases at J, with 14 bases between. There are 14 residues in the CDR3. CDR1 is GTSNPN and CDR2 is SVGIG in the germline V gene (reference sequence).

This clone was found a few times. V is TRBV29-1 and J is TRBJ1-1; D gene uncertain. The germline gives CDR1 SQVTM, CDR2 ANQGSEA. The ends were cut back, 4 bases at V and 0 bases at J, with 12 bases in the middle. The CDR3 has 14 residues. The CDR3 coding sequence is TGCAGCGTTGCTCCAGCGCGAATGAACACTGAAGCTTTCTTT. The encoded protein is CSVAPARMNTEAFF.

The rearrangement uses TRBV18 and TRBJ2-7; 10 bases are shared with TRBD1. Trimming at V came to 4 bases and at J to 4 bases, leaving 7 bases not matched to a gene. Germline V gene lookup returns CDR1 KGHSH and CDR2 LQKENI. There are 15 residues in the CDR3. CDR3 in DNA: TGTGCCAGCTCACTACTGACAGGGGGCGGGTACGAGCAGTACTTC. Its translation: CASSLLTGGGYEQYF.

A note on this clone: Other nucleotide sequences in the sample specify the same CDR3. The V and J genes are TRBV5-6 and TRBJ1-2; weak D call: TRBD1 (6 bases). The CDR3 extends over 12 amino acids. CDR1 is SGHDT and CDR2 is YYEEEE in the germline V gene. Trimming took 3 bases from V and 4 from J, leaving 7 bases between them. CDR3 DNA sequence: TGTGCCAGCAGCTCAGGGGCCTATGGCTACACCTTC. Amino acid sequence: CASSSGAYGYTF.

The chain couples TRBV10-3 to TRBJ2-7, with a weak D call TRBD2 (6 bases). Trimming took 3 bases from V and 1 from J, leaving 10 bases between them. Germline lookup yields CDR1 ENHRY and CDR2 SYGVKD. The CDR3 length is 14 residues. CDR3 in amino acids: CAISDLAGSYEQYF. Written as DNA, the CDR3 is TGTGCCATCAGTGATTTGGCGGGGTCCTACGAGCAGTACTTC.

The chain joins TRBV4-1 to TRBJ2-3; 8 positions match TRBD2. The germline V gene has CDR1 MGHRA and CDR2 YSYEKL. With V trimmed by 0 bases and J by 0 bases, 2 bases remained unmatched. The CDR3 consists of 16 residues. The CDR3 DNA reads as TGCGCCAGCAGCCAAGAGTCTAGCGGGAGCACAGATACGCAGTATTTT. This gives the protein CASSQESSGSTDTQYF.

CDR3 DNA: TGCGCCAGCAGCGACGGAGGGGTGGGGGATACGCAGTATTTT. As protein: CASSDGGVGDTQYF. The chain employs TRBV5-1 and TRBJ2-3; maybe TRBD2 (6 bases). V was clipped by 4 bases and J by 6 bases, with 15 bases between them. There are 14 residues in the CDR3. CDR1 SGHRS and CDR2 YFSETQ come from the germline V gene.

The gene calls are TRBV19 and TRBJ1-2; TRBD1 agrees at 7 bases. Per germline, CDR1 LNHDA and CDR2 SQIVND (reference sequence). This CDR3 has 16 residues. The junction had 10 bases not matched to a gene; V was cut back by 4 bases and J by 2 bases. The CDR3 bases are TGTGCCAGTAGTAACCAACGGGACAGACTAAACTATGGCTACACCTTC. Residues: CASSNQRDRLNYGYTF.

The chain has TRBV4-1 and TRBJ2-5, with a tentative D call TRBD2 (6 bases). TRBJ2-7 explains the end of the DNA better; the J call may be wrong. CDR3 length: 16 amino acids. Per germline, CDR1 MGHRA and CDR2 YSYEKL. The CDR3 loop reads CASSLRFGGDSYEQYF. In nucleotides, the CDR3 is TGCGCCAGCAGCCTTCGCTTTGGCGGGGACTCCTACGAGCAGTACTTC.

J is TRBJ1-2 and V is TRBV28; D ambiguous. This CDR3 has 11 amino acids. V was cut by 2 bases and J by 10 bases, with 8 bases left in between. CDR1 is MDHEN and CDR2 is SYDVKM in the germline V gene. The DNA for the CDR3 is TGTGCCAGCAGTTTACTCGCGGTCTACACCTTC. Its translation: CASSLLAVYTF.

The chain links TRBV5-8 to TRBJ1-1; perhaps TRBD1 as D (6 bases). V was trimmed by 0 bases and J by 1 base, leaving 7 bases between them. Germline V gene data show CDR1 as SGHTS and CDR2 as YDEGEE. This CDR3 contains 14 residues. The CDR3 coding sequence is TGTGCCAGCAGCTTGGAGACAGGGAACACTGAAGCTTTCTTT. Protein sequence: CASSLETGNTEAFF. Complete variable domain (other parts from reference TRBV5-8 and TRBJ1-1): EAGVTQSPTHLIKTRGQQATLRCSPISGHTSVYWYQQALGLGLQFLLWYDEGEERNRGNFPPRFSGRQFPNYSSELNVNALELEDSALYLCASSLETGNTEAFFGQGTRLTVV.

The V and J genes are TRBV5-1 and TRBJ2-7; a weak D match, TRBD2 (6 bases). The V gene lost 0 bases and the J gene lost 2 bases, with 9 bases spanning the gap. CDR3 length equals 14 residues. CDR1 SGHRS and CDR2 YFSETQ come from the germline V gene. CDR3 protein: CASSLGGEAYEQYF. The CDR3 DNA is TGCGCCAGCAGCTTGGGAGGGGAGGCCTACGAGCAGTACTTC.

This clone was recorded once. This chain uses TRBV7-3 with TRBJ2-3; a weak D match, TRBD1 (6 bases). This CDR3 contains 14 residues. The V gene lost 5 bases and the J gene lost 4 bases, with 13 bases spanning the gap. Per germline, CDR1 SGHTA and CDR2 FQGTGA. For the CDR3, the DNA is TGTGCCAGCAGCCCGGCCAGGGGTGCAGATACGCAGTATTTT. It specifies CASSPARGADTQYF.